Given below is one T cell receptor beta chain in context. These data are taken from a study of control samples from healthy donors and cancer patients. The CDR3 runs to 14 residues. Trimming took off 3 bases at V and 4 bases at J, with 10 bases between the two ends. Germline-derived CDR1 and CDR2 are MNHEY and SMNVEV (reference sequence). TCRdb's table, derived via immunoSEQ multiplex PCR, lists solely in-frame clones and lacks some. The sample has approximately 150,000 clones, roughly nine tenths seen once. The TCR was taken from a woman aged 25 to 39 in good health. Sequencing was performed on blood. This chain uses TRBV27 with TRBJ1-3; unclear D gene. The CDR3 loop is CASSLRESGNTIYF. The CDR3 coding sequence is TGTGCCAGCAGTTTGCGGGAGTCAGGAAACACCATATATTTT.